These 27 T cell receptor beta chains came from one sample sequenced in a study of shared clonotypes between healthy human individuals. Sequencing used immunoSEQ multiplex PCR; TCRdb keeps in-frame clones, though not all of them. Among 2 million to 2.5 million clones, about 92% were seen once, and the ten largest hold roughly 1.7%. The naive CD8 fraction comprised CD45RO-negative cells positively selected for CCR7 and excluded terminally differentiated effector memory CD45RA+ cells. Sequences were obtained from naive CD8+ T cells from PBMCs. These receptors were taken from a man aged 18 to 35 in good health. Some clones in this sample may be carry-over from other donors' samples.

This clone occurred once. The V call is TRBV6-5, the J call TRBJ1-5; D is uncertain. Trimming removed 0 bases at V and 2 bases at J, with 8 bases between. The CDR3 is made up of 15 amino acids. CDR1 and CDR2 from the germline V gene are MNHEY and SVGAGI. The CDR3 region is CASSYSAVGNQPQHF. The CDR3 bases are TGTGCCAGCAGTTACTCAGCAGTGGGCAATCAGCCCCAGCATTTT.

This clone was found once. V usage is TRBV7-2 and J usage is TRBJ1-1; no clear D gene. Germline CDR1 is SGHTA and CDR2 is FQGNSA. This CDR3 is 13 amino acids long. Between the trimmed V and J ends, which lost 3 bases and 3 bases, there was a span of 8 bases. The CDR3 DNA follows: TGTGCCAGCAGCTTCCGCGCGGACACTGAAGCTTTCTTT. This gives the protein CASSFRADTEAFF.

V gene TRBV9 combines with J gene TRBJ2-7; the match to TRBD2 covers 7 bases. From germline, CDR1 is SGDLS and CDR2 YYNGEE. V was pared by 2 bases and J by 3 bases, with 8 bases of the junction left unmatched. The CDR3 sequence is 15 residues long. The CDR3 DNA follows: TGTGCCAGCAGCGTCGCTAGCGGACAACACTACGAGCAGTACTTC. Translated, it gives CASSVASGQHYEQYF.

This chain joins TRBV27 and TRBJ1-1; 8 nucleotides line up with TRBD1. The CDR3 length is 16 residues. The germline CDR1 and CDR2 sequences are MNHEY and SMNVEV (reference sequence). V lost 3 bases and J lost 4; bases outside the gene matches: 10. The CDR3: CASSFMRVQGVTEAFF. The CDR3 region has the DNA TGTGCCAGCAGTTTCATGCGAGTACAGGGGGTCACTGAAGCTTTCTTT.

V is TRBV15 and J is TRBJ1-4; TRBD1 might be the D (5 bases). The V end was cut by 1 base, the J end by 0 bases, with 9 bases between. Germline lookup yields CDR1 LNHNV and CDR2 YYDKDF (reference sequence). The CDR3 is made up of 16 amino acids. CDR3 protein: CATSRADTPTNEKLFF. In nucleotides, the CDR3 is TGTGCCACCAGCAGAGCGGACACTCCAACTAATGAAAAACTGTTTTTT. The full variable domain, rest sourced from reference TRBV15 and TRBJ1-4, is DAMVIQNPRYQVTQFGKPVTLSCSQTLNHNVMYWYQQKSSQAPKLLFHYYDKDFNNEADTPDNFQSRRPNTSFCFLDIRSPGLGDTAMYLCATSRADTPTNEKLFFGSGTQLSVL.

Concerning this clone: The junction departs from the called germline gene at one end, perhaps through a read error. V usage is TRBV11-1 and J usage is TRBJ2-1; 7 nucleotides line up with TRBD2. The CDR3 runs 12 residues. From germline, CDR1 is SGHAT and CDR2 FQDESV (reference sequence). The CDR3 sequence: CASSGDYSEQFF. CDR3 coding DNA: TGTGCCAGCAGTGGGGACTACAGTGAGCAGTTCTTC.

The V and J genes are TRBV19 and TRBJ2-1, with 9 bases aligning to TRBD2. Germline lookup yields CDR1 LNHDA and CDR2 SQIVND (reference sequence). The CDR3 is made up of 14 amino acids. J was trimmed by 10 bases and V by 5 bases; bases with no gene match: 9. For the CDR3, the DNA is TGTGCCAGTAGTCGGAGCGGGAGGAGGGTAGAGCAGTTCTTC. This translates into CASSRSGRRVEQFF. Full variable domain (remainder filled in from reference TRBV19 and TRBJ2-1): DGGITQSPKYLFRKEGQNVTLSCEQNLNHDAMYWYRQDPGQGLRLIYYSQIVNDFQKGDIAEGYSVSREKKESFPLTVTSAQKNPTAFYLCASSRSGRRVEQFFGPGTRLTVL.

The genes are TRBV7-9 and TRBJ1-4, with D tentatively TRBD1 (5 bases). V dropped 5 bases and J dropped 5 bases, with 18 bases sitting between them. Germline CDR1 is SEHNR and CDR2 is FQNEAQ (reference sequence). This CDR3 has 16 amino acids. For the CDR3, the DNA is TGTGCCAGCAGCCCCTTAGCGGGGGTTCTCAATGAAAAACTGTTTTTT. As protein: CASSPLAGVLNEKLFF.

The chain uses TRBV7-3 and TRBJ2-1; tentative D call: TRBD2 (5 bases). The V end lost 2 bases, the J end lost 7 bases, and 12 bases lay between the germline ends. Germline V gene sequence: CDR1 SGHTA, CDR2 FQGTGA. The CDR3 spans 14 residues. The CDR3 protein is CASSLLGRGNEQFF. The CDR3 DNA reads as TGTGCCAGCAGCTTACTCGGTCGGGGTAATGAGCAGTTCTTC.

CDR3 coding DNA: TGTGCCAGCAGTCCTATTAGGAGAGCGACGTACGAGCAGTACTTC. It is translated as CASSPIRRATYEQYF. The genes are TRBV27 and TRBJ2-7; D unresolved. The CDR3 loop spans 15 amino acids. The germline V gene has CDR1 MNHEY and CDR2 SMNVEV (reference sequence). With 5 bases removed from V and 4 bases from J, the gap between germline ends came to 18 bases.

The V and J genes are TRBV19 and TRBJ2-1; 7 nucleotides line up with TRBD2. The V gene's germline CDR1 is LNHDA and CDR2 SQIVND (reference sequence). This CDR3 has 16 amino acids. With V trimmed by 3 bases and J by 7 bases, 12 bases remained unmatched. The DNA for the CDR3 is TGTGCCAGTAGTATTGGTCGCGGGAGAGTTCGGAATGAGCAGTTCTTC. Translating it yields CASSIGRGRVRNEQFF.

The J gene is TRBJ2-7, the V gene TRBV5-4; 8 nucleotides agree with TRBD2. CDR1 SGHNT and CDR2 YYREEE come from the germline V gene (reference sequence). V lost 0 bases to trimming and J lost 4 bases; unmatched junction nucleotides: 6. The CDR3 is made up of 15 amino acids. The CDR3 loop is CASSLDTSGEYEQYF. Here the CDR3 DNA reads TGTGCCAGCAGCTTGGACACTAGCGGAGAGTACGAGCAGTACTTC.

The genes are TRBV7-9 and TRBJ1-1; D unclear. CDR1 is SEHNR, CDR2 FQNEAQ, per germline (reference sequence). Trimming left V 1 base short and J 13 bases short, with 19 bases between. CDR3 size: 14 residues. CDR3 sequence (DNA): TGTGCCAGCAGCTTAGTCGAACTGTGGGGAGACGGTTTCTTT. Encoded protein: CASSLVELWGDGFF.

The CDR3 DNA follows: TGTGCCAGCAGCAGGACTAGCGGGAGGCCCTACGAGCAGTACTTC. Its protein is CASSRTSGRPYEQYF. The chain uses TRBV6-5 and TRBJ2-7, with 14 bases identical to TRBD2. Germline V gene data show CDR1 as MNHEY and CDR2 as SVGAGI. The ends lost 6 bases at V and 2 bases at J; junction bases unmatched: 3. This CDR3 spans 15 amino acids.

The chain joins TRBV18 to TRBJ2-3, with D possibly matching TRBD2 (5 bases). Germline V gene sequence: CDR1 KGHSH, CDR2 LQKENI. The length of the CDR3 is 15 residues. The V and J ends lost 2 bases and 3 bases respectively, with 12 bases between them. The CDR3 coding sequence is TGTGCCAGCTCACCAAGCGGAATGGGGACAGATACGCAGTATTTT. Translation: CASSPSGMGTDTQYF. The full variable domain, completed using reference TRBV18 and TRBJ2-3, is NAGVMQNPRHLVRRRGQEARLRCSPMKGHSHVYWYRQLPEEGLKFMVYLQKENIIDESGMPKERFSAEFPKEGPSILRIQQVVRGDSAAYFCASSPSGMGTDTQYFGPGTRLTVL.

This chain uses TRBV27 with TRBJ2-1; D uncertain. In germline, CDR1 is MNHEY, CDR2 SMNVEV (reference sequence). Deletions cut 2 bases from V and 7 bases from J, with 18 bases between. The CDR3 has 16 residues. The CDR3 here is CASSLTQAGVGNEQFF. Here the CDR3 DNA reads TGTGCCAGCAGTTTAACCCAGGCCGGAGTCGGGAATGAGCAGTTCTTC.

The chain carries TRBV28 and TRBJ2-7, with D maybe TRBD2 (6 bases). The germline CDR1 and CDR2 sequences are MDHEN and SYDVKM. V gave up 4 bases and J gave up 0 bases, with 19 bases separating them. The CDR3 totals 17 residues. The CDR3 DNA sequence: TGTGCCAGCAGTTATGCCGTGGGACTTGACTTCTCCTACGAGCAGTACTTC. Its protein is CASSYAVGLDFSYEQYF.

The chain's CDR3 is CASSERTTGNTIYF. As DNA, the CDR3 is TGTGCCAGCAGTGAACGGACAACTGGAAACACCATATATTTT. The gene calls are TRBV25-1 and TRBJ1-3; perhaps TRBD1 as D (5 bases). Per germline, CDR1 MGHDK and CDR2 SYGVNS. The CDR3 is made up of 14 amino acids. The ends were cut back, 2 bases at V and 2 bases at J, with 7 bases in the middle.

The V and J genes are TRBV19 and TRBJ2-7; D not resolved. Germline CDR1 reads LNHDA; CDR2 reads SQIVND (reference sequence). Trimming took 5 bases from V and 5 from J, leaving 16 bases between them. The CDR3 consists of 14 residues. CDR3 region: CASSFTTLDNEQYF. The CDR3 region has the DNA TGTGCCAGTAGTTTCACCACCCTTGACAACGAGCAGTACTTC.

The gene calls are TRBV19 and TRBJ2-7, with 10 bases lining up with TRBD2. Germline lookup yields CDR1 LNHDA and CDR2 SQIVND (reference sequence). The junction had 7 bases not matched to a gene; V was cut back by 0 bases and J by 8 bases. The CDR3 has 15 residues. CDR3 DNA sequence: TGTGCCAGTAGTATAGACGGGACTAGCGATTTGAAGCAGTACTTC. It specifies CASSIDGTSDLKQYF. Using reference TRBV19 and TRBJ2-7 for the parts outside the CDR3, the full variable domain is DGGITQSPKYLFRKEGQNVTLSCEQNLNHDAMYWYRQDPGQGLRLIYYSQIVNDFQKGDIAEGYSVSREKKESFPLTVTSAQKNPTAFYLCASSIDGTSDLKQYFGPGTRLTVT.

This clone was detected once. The chain joins TRBV9 to TRBJ2-5, with 8 bases identical to TRBD1. V dropped 3 bases and J dropped 5; count of bases not matched to a gene: 6. The germline gives CDR1 SGDLS, CDR2 YYNGEE. The CDR3 is 14 residues long. CDR3 DNA sequence: TGTGCCAGCAGCGAGACAGGGGAAGGGGAGACCCAGTACTTC. Translation gives CASSETGEGETQYF.

This clone was counted only a few times. Other DNA sequences from this sample encode an identical CDR3 as well. DNA for the CDR3: TGTGCCTGGAGTGTAGGGAGCTCCTACGAGCAGTACTTC. Its translation: CAWSVGSSYEQYF. The chain recombines TRBV30 with TRBJ2-7; a weak D match, TRBD2 (5 bases). This CDR3 is built from 13 residues. V lost 0 bases to trimming and J lost 0 bases, with 6 bases between them. CDR1 is GTSNPN and CDR2 is SVGIG in the germline V gene (reference sequence).

CDR3 in DNA: TGCGCCAGCAGTGAGCAGACAGGGAGGCAGCCCCAGCATTTT. As protein: CASSEQTGRQPQHF. The genes are TRBV10-2 and TRBJ1-5, with 7 bases lining up with TRBD1. The CDR3 is 14 amino acids. CDR1 and CDR2 from the germline V gene are WSHSY and SAAADI. J was trimmed by 7 bases and V by 2 bases; bases with no gene match: 5.

Points on this clone: The same CDR3 also results from other DNA sequences found in this sample. The chain uses TRBV18 and TRBJ1-5; D ambiguous. This CDR3 contains 15 residues. Germline lookup yields CDR1 KGHSH and CDR2 LQKENI. The V gene lost 3 bases and the J gene lost 0 bases, with 9 bases spanning the gap. CDR3 residues: CASSPGGYSNQPQHF. The CDR3 DNA sequence: TGTGCCAGCTCACCCGGCGGATATAGCAATCAGCCCCAGCATTTT.

As to this clone: Different DNA sequences within this sample yield the same CDR3. The chain couples TRBV27 to TRBJ1-5; no clear D gene. Per the germline V gene, CDR1 is MNHEY and CDR2 is SMNVEV (reference sequence). V lost 5 bases and J 0 bases, leaving 8 bases between the germline ends. The CDR3 extends over 14 amino acids. The CDR3 loop is CASSATGSNQPQHF. The CDR3 coding sequence is TGTGCCAGCAGTGCGACCGGTAGCAATCAGCCCCAGCATTTT.

This clone was observed a single time. This chain joins TRBV5-1 and TRBJ2-7; 10 bases fit TRBD2. Germline V gene sequence: CDR1 SGHRS, CDR2 YFSETQ. The trim removed 0 bases at V and 5 bases at J, leaving 11 bases unmatched. The CDR3 consists of 17 residues. The CDR3 coding sequence is TGCGCCAGCAGCTTGGCCCGTCTAGCGGGAGTGTCGGACGAGCAGTACTTC. This translates into CASSLARLAGVSDEQYF.

The J gene is TRBJ1-2, the V gene TRBV7-6; possible D gene TRBD1, 5 bases. Looked up from germline, CDR1 is SGHVS and CDR2 is FNYEAQ. V was trimmed by 3 bases and J by 3 bases, leaving 8 bases between them. This CDR3 spans 13 amino acids. The CDR3 nucleotides are TGTGCCAGCAGCTTTGACAGCGACTATGGCTACACCTTC. Residues: CASSFDSDYGYTF.